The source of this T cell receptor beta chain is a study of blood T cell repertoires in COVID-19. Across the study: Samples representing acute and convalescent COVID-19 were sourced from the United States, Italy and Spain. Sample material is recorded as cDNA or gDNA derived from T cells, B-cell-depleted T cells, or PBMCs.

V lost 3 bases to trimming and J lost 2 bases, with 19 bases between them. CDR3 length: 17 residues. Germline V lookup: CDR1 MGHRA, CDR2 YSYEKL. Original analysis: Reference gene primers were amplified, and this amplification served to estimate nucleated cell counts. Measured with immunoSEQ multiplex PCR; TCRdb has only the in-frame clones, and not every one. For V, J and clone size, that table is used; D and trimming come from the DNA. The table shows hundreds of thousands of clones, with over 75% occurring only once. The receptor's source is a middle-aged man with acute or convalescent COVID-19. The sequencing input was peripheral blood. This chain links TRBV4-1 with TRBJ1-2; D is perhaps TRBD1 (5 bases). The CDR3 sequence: CASSQGPGQPLNYGYTF. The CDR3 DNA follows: TGCGCCAGCAGCCAGGGGCCAGGCCAACCACTAAACTATGGCTACACCTTC.